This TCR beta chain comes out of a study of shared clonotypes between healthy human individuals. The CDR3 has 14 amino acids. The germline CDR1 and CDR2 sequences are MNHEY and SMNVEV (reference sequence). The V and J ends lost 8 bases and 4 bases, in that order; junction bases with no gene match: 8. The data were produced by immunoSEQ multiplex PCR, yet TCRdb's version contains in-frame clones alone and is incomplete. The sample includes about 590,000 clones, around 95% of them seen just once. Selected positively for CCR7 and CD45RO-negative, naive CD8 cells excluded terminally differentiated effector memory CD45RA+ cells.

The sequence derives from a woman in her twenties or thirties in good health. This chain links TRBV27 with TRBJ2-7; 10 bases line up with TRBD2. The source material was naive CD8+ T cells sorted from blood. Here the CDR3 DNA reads TGTGCCAGCGGCAAGACTAGCGGGTGGTACGAGCAGTACTTC. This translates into CASGKTSGWYEQYF.